This record covers a single TCR beta chain. This record belongs to a study of T cells expressing NK-cell markers. From its re-call of the 5' RACE reads, TCRdb lists each CDR3 protein once, without DNA. The sample table sets out roughly 120,000 distinct CDR3 sequences. The CDR3 length is 13 residues. CDR1 is DFQATT and CDR2 is SNEGSKA in the germline V gene (reference sequence). The receptor's source is a woman aged 18-69 years in good health. The chain has TRBV20-1 and TRBJ2-7; with no DNA, the TCRdb D assignment of TRBD1 cannot be verified. Sequencing was done on a sample of blood T cells: a sorted CD56 or NKG2C T cell subset, CD4+ or CD8+ T cells, or bulk PBMC T cells (not recorded which). The CDR3: CSARRGYSYEQYF.